The present TCR beta chain was sequenced within a study of beta chain features in type 1 diabetes listed by TCRdb under 2018. In terms of the full investigation: No differences in mean age, gender distribution, total cell number or subset yield were found between patients and healthy donors. Across all samples, some 99 million sorted cells were examined, and cell number per subset correlated strongly with RNA yield. Naive and central memory subsets were obtained from all 30 or so donors, but regulatory and stem cell-like memory subsets were isolated from only 8 patients and about 8 healthy donors. In the study, recently diagnosed type 1 diabetes patients and matched healthy donors were compared on the TCRB repertoires of their sorted circulating CD4+ T cell subsets.

Worth noting for this clone: Its antigen has not been determined. Per-nucleotide qualities are absent, and no much larger clonotype sits a single base away.

The High Capacity cDNA Reverse Transcription Kit was used to reverse transcribe all of the isolated RNA, meaning that expressed TCRB transcripts were what got sequenced. Naive, central memory and regulatory T cell samples underwent deep immunoSEQ sequencing, averaging roughly 3.4 million total reads per sample. After sorted cells were lysed in RLT buffer, RNA was extracted with DNase-treated RNeasy Micro or Mini kits, with the choice depending on cell number. Each cell subset was processed separately to prevent cross-contamination, with patient and healthy donor samples processed together. TCRB sequences were amplified from cDNA with the immunoSEQ multiplex PCR, producing 87-bp fragments spanning the CDR3 region. Sequencing of the amplicons was performed on the Illumina HiSeq platform. Under the source paper's analysis protocol: Synthetic template baselines were used to correct PCR bias computationally, reads within Hamming distance 2 were collapsed together, and singletons that could not be merged were discarded. By aligning reads against IMGT, V, D and J genes, CDR3 length, and insertions or deletions at six rearrangement sites were assigned. Within each subset, clonotype counts were normalized to sorted cell number, and only after that were true diversity and Gini coefficients computed with the tcR R package. The overlap coefficient, calculated on TCRB nucleotide sequences, was used to measure repertoire sharing. TCRdb's version of the immuneACCESS table is confined to in-frame rearrangements and falls short of the full clone set. An unresolved V gene accounts for under half of the shortfall where checked; the remainder is of unknown origin. From that table come the V and J calls and clone size; the DNA was used to work out D and trimming. The sample includes tens of thousands of clones, with 60% to 75% observed a single time. Of the sample, roughly 2% falls within the top ten clones.

Each donor gave one peripheral blood draw, roughly 120 mL on average, collected into heparinised tubes. A BD FACSAria II and a panel including CD45RO, CCR7, CD25, CD127, CD95 and CD27 were used to sort naive, central memory, regulatory and stem cell-like memory CD4+ T cells. All sorted populations exceeded 95% purity. PBMCs were isolated immediately by Lymphoprep density gradient centrifugation and stained directly without culture. Samples were stained and sorted in pairs, with one healthy donor and one patient per experiment, so that batch effects were minimized. V has 3 bases trimmed and J has 1 base trimmed; junction bases matching no gene number 2. The CDR1 and CDR2 encoded by the germline V gene (reference sequence) are SEHNR and FQNEAQ. From the cysteine through the phenylalanine, the CDR3 covers 14 amino acids. The DNA shown is the 42-base CDR3, in frame from base 1. General findings and caveats noted by the study authors: HLA sub-analyses involved small numbers of individuals, so any influence of HLA type on TCRB rearrangement remained unresolved. Naive, central memory and regulatory TCRB repertoires appeared to be more similar among patients than among healthy donors. In all four CD4+ subsets, TCRB CDR3 length was moderately but significantly shorter in type 1 diabetes patients. Patients with type 1 diabetes made fewer insertions and deleted more nucleotides at VDJ recombination sites, implying thymic rearrangement abnormalities. Shorter templates might be favored by PCR, yet because patient and control samples were amplified and corrected together, any such skew would affect both groups equally. Sequencing cDNA rather than genomic DNA could over-represent highly expressing activated cells, although activation and CD3 levels did not differ between groups.

This receptor was identified in a woman aged 35 to 49 in good health. The sequence is built from TRBV7-9 and TRBJ1-1, and 7 junctional nucleotides match TRBD1. Sequenced input: Tregs from blood. The cell subset or site label, read with the paper, signifies: regulatory CD4+ T cells. CDR3 region: CASSFTGANTEAFF. The nucleotide sequence reads TGTGCCAGCAGCTTTACAGGGGCGAACACTGAAGCTTTCTTT.